These 4 T cell receptor beta chains share one sample of origin, sequenced in a study of CD8 T cells in ankylosing spondylitis. MiXCR, applied by TCRdb to the 5' RACE reads, yields one record per CDR3 protein. The sample contains 200,000 to 300,000 distinct CDR3 sequences, 10% to 13% of which appear only once. Sequenced input: blood, either unsorted or a sorted T cell fraction (not recorded which). The receptors were sampled from a male donor with ankylosing spondylitis or in good health (not recorded which).

Ten or more counts support this clonotype. The chain uses TRBV4-1 and TRBJ2-1; D unclear. Trimming removed 2 bases at V and 6 bases at J, with 5 bases between. Germline lookup yields CDR1 MGHRA and CDR2 YSYEKL. There are 12 residues in the CDR3. DNA for the CDR3: TGCGCCAGCAGCCAATCGACCAATGAGCAGTTCTTC. Protein sequence: CASSQSTNEQFF.

The chain has TRBV20-1 and TRBJ2-3; D ambiguous. Germline V gene sequence: CDR1 DFQATT, CDR2 SNEGSKA (reference sequence). The ends were cut back, 5 bases at V and 6 bases at J, with 15 bases in the middle. This CDR3 is 13 amino acids long. The CDR3 DNA reads as TGCAGTGCTCTCAGACTCGCCCGCGATACGCAGTATTTT. This sequence encodes CSALRLARDTQYF.

This clonotype was detected ten times or more. DNA of the CDR3: TGCAGCGTTTCCCGAGGGTCCAATCAGCCCCAGCATTTT. It encodes CSVSRGSNQPQHF. The chain is built from TRBV29-1 and TRBJ1-5; unclear D gene. The CDR3 extends over 13 amino acids. Between the trimmed V and J ends, which lost 5 bases and 3 bases, there was a span of 11 bases. Germline CDR1 is SQVTM and CDR2 is ANQGSEA. The variable domain in full, completed from reference TRBV29-1 and TRBJ1-5, reads SAVISQKPSRDICQRGTSLTIQCQVDSQVTMMFWYRQQPGQSLTLIATANQGSEATYESGFVIDKFPISRPNLTFSTLTVSNMSPEDSSIYLCSVSRGSNQPQHFGDGTRLSIL.

Many counts were recorded for this clonotype. The genes are TRBV5-4 and TRBJ1-2; D not resolved. CDR1 and CDR2 (germline): SGHNT, YYREEE (reference sequence). The CDR3 length is 17 residues. Trimming removed 4 bases at V and 0 bases at J, with 19 bases between. DNA for the CDR3: TGTGCCAGCAGCCATCGGGCAGGTTTTACCCCTAACTATGGCTACACCTTC. Translation gives CASSHRAGFTPNYGYTF.